The clone carrying this T cell receptor (beta chain) was observed many times. Its antigen is as yet unknown. As for time point: persistent/refractory GD, antithyroid drugs over 5 years with positive TRAb. Following extraction of RNA from PBMCs, that RNA was used to make the TCR library. The guidelines of the American Thyroid Association were the basis for diagnosing Graves' disease. Enrollment of patients was through an endocrinology department in Xi'an, China. A peripheral blood sample, around 8.5 milliliters in volume, was drawn into EDTA tubes. Arm-PCR with iRepertoire HTBI primers amplified the CDR3 regions for these TCR beta libraries. Using its own MiXCR run on the multiplex PCR reads, TCRdb lists one record per CDR3 protein. The profile shows some 470,000 distinct CDR3 sequences, about 22% of them singletons. Germline V gene data show CDR1 as MDHEN and CDR2 as SYDVKM. The CDR3 has 15 amino acids. V shed 4 bases and J shed 1 base, with 14 bases lying between them.

This record belongs to a study of regulatory T cells in long-lasting Graves disease. Study findings and constraints: Shared public clonotypes totalled around 2,900 in persistent patients, compared with 966 in new patients.

The J gene is TRBJ2-7, the V gene TRBV28; D is uncertain. The specimen was peripheral blood mononuclear cells (PBMCs), collected when the disease was refractory, from a patient treated with antithyroid drugs. This TCR was sampled from a female donor with Graves disease. CDR3 region: CASSSLFSRSYEQYF. The CDR3, as DNA: TGTGCCAGCAGTTCCCTTTTTTCCAGGTCCTACGAGCAGTACTTC.